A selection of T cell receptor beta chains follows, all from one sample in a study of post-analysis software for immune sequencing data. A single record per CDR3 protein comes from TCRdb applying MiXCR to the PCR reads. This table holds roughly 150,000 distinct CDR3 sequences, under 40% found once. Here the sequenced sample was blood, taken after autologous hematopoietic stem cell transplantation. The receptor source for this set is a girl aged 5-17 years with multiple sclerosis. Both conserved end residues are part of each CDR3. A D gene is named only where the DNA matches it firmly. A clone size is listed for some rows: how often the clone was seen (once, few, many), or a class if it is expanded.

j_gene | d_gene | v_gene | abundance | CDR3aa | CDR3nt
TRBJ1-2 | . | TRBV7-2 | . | CASSLHGERGYTF | TGTGCCAGCAGCTTGCACGGGGAACGGGGCTACACCTTC
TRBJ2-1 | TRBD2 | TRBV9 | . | CASSVAPYSGPYNEQFF | TGTGCCAGCAGCGTAGCCCCCTATAGCGGGCCCTACAATGAGCAGTTCTTC
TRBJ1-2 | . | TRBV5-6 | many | CASSLDGSARGYGYTF | TGTGCCAGCAGCTTGGATGGCTCAGCTAGAGGCTATGGCTACACCTTC
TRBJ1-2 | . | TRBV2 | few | CASSDAQGPYGYTF | TGTGCCAGCAGTGATGCCCAGGGCCCTTATGGCTACACCTTC
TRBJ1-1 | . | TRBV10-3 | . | CAISATGNTEAFF | TGTGCCATCAGTGCGACAGGGAACACTGAAGCTTTCTTT
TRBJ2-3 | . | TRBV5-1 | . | CASSSVGDPSTDTQYF | TGCGCCAGCAGCTCGGTGGGGGACCCTAGCACAGATACGCAGTATTTT
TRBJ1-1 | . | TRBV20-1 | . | CSALAPQGLEAFF | TGCAGTGCCCTCGCCCCACAGGGCCTTGAAGCTTTCTTT
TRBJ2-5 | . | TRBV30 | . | CAWRTYQETQYF | TGTGCCTGGAGGACCTACCAAGAGACCCAGTACTTC
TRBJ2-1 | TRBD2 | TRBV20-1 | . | CSARGSEAGVGYNEQFF | TGCAGTGCTAGAGGCTCTGAAGCGGGAGTGGGGTACAATGAGCAGTTCTTC
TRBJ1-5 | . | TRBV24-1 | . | CATSDSNQPQHF | TGTGCCACCAGTGATAGCAATCAGCCCCAGCATTTT
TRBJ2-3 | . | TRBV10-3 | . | CAISEYGPEEWDTQYF | TGTGCCATCAGTGAGTACGGCCCCGAGGAATGGGATACGCAGTATTTT
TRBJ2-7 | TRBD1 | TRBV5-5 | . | CASSPLGTESYEQYF | TGTGCCAGCAGCCCCCTAGGGACAGAATCCTACGAGCAGTACTTC
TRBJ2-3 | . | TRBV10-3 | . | CATGPGRLSTDTQYF | TGTGCCACGGGCCCCGGGCGATTGAGCACAGATACGCAGTATTTT
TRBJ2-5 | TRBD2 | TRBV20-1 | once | CSARGTSGRTSQETQYF | TGCAGTGCTAGAGGGACTAGCGGGAGGACCTCCCAAGAGACCCAGTACTTC
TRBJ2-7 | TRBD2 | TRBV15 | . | CATGSEGLAGVSYEQYF | TGTGCCACCGGCAGCGAGGGACTAGCGGGCGTCTCCTACGAGCAGTACTTC
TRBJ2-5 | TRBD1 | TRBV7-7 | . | CASSRTGLETQYF | TGTGCTAGCAGTCGGACAGGGCTGGAGACCCAGTACTTC
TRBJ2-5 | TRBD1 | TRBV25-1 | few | CASSDGQGTQETQYF | TGTGCCAGCAGTGACGGACAGGGGACCCAAGAGACCCAGTACTTC
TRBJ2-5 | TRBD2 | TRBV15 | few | CATSRDRGGAETQYF | TGTGCCACCAGCAGAGATCGCGGGGGGGCAGAGACCCAGTACTTC
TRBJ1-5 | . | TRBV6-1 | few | CASSPPGKRSNQPQHF | TGTGCCAGCAGCCCGCCCGGGAAGAGGAGCAATCAGCCCCAGCATTTT
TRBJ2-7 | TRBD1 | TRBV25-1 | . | CASGDRGMEQYF | TGTGCCAGCGGGGACAGGGGTATGGAGCAGTACTTC
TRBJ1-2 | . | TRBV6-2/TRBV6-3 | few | CASSYSKVVPSVYGYTF | TGTGCCAGCAGTTACTCAAAGGTCGTACCATCAGTCTATGGCTACACCTTC
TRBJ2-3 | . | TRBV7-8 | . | CASSRIRDIKDTQYF | TGTGCCAGCAGCCGTATCCGGGACATCAAAGATACGCAGTATTTT
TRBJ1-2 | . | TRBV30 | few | CAWRSVGSAYGYTF | TGTGCCTGGAGGTCAGTAGGGTCCGCCTATGGCTACACCTTC
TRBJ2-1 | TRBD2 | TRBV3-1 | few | CASSHWTSGSYNEQFF | TGTGCCAGCAGCCACTGGACTAGCGGCTCCTACAATGAGCAGTTCTTC
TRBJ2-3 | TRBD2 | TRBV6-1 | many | CASSDGLAGADTQYF | TGTGCCAGCAGTGATGGGCTAGCGGGAGCGGATACGCAGTATTTT
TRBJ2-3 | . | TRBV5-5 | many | CASSAPGSDTQYF | TGTGCCAGCAGCGCGCCAGGGTCGGATACGCAGTATTTT
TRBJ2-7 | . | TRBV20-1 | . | CSARGPPGTTPHEQYF | TGCAGTGCTAGAGGCCCCCCTGGGACCACCCCCCACGAGCAGTACTTC
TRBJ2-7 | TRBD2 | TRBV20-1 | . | CRASGGTEREQYF | TGCAGGGCCAGCGGGGGGACGGAACGTGAGCAGTACTTC
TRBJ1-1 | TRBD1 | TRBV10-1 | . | CASSRTGETEAFF | TGCGCCAGCAGTAGGACAGGCGAGACTGAAGCTTTCTTT
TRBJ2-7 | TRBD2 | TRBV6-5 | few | CASTRVQRDSYEQYF | TGTGCCAGCACAAGGGTCCAGCGGGACTCCTACGAGCAGTACTTC
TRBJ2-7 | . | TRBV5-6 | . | CASSNINYEQYF | TGTGCCAGCAGCAATATAAACTACGAGCAGTACTTC
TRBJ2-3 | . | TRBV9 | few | CASSDPRAGQDTQYF | TGTGCCAGCAGCGACCCCCGGGCAGGACAAGATACGCAGTATTTT
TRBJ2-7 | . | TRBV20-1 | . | CSARDVRLAYEQYF | TGCAGTGCTAGAGATGTCCGACTAGCCTACGAGCAGTACTTC
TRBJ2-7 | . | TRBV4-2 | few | CASSTRLDSSYEQYF | TGTGCCAGCAGCACTCGACTAGATTCATCCTACGAGCAGTACTTC
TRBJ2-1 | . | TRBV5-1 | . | CASSIRPKRSYNEQFF | TGCGCCAGCAGCATCCGTCCAAAGAGGTCCTACAATGAGCAGTTCTTC
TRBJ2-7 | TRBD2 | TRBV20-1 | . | CSLGGDLAGVGSREQYF | TGCAGTCTAGGGGGGGATTTAGCGGGAGTGGGTAGTCGCGAGCAGTACTTC
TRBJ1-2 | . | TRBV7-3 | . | CASSWGDGSYGYTF | TGTGCCAGCAGCTGGGGGGACGGAAGCTATGGCTACACCTTC
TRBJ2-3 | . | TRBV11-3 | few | CASSLSGSTDTQYF | TGTGCCAGCAGCCTTAGCGGAAGCACAGATACGCAGTATTTT
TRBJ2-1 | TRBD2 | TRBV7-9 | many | CASSLVTSGGRPYNEQFF | TGTGCCAGCAGCTTAGTAACTAGCGGGGGCCGACCCTACAATGAGCAGTTCTTC
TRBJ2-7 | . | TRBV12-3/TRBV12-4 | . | CASSPPDGPNEQYF | TGTGCCAGCAGTCCCCCGGACGGCCCTAACGAGCAGTACTTC
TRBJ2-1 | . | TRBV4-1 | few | CASSQDSRDVSLARWRGNEQFF | TGCGCCAGCAGCCAAGATTCAAGGGACGTAAGTTTGGCTAGGTGGAGGGGGAATGAGCAGTTCTTC
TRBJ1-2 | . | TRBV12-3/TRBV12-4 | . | CASRDDVGSAGYGYTF | TGTGCCAGCAGAGACGATGTGGGGAGCGCCGGGTATGGCTACACCTTC
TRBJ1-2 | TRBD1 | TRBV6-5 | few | CASSSVRDREGRSYGYTF | TGTGCCAGCAGTTCAGTCCGGGACAGGGAAGGGAGAAGCTATGGCTACACCTTC
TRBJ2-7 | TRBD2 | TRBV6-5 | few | CASSRAGAGHEQYF | TGTGCCAGCAGCCGCGCGGGAGCGGGCCACGAGCAGTACTTC
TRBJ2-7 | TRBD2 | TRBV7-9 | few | CASSLEGSGTYEQYF | TGTGCCAGCAGCTTAGAGGGTAGCGGGACGTACGAGCAGTACTTC
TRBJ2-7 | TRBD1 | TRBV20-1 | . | CSATPTGYEQYF | TGCAGTGCTACCCCGACAGGGTACGAGCAGTACTTC
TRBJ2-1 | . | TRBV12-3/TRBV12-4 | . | CASSFPGEQFF | TGTGCCAGCAGTTTCCCGGGTGAGCAGTTCTTC
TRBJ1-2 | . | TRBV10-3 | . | CAISESSGGYTF | TGTGCCATCAGTGAGTCTTCAGGAGGCTACACCTTC
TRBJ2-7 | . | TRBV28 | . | CASNEGRLVVDEQYF | TGTGCCAGCAATGAGGGGCGGCTAGTCGTCGACGAGCAGTACTTC
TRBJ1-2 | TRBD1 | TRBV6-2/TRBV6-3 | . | CASNLDRDHGYTF | TGTGCCAGCAACCTTGACAGGGACCATGGCTACACCTTC
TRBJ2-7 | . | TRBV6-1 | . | CASSESLYEQYF | TGTGCCAGCAGTGAATCCCTCTACGAGCAGTACTTC